This T cell receptor beta chain was identified in a study of shared clonotypes between healthy human individuals. V shed 5 bases and J shed 0 bases, with 11 bases lying between them. CDR3 length: 15 residues. Germline V CDR1 and CDR2: MDHEN, SYDVKM. To note about this clone: Its antigen is not known. Distinct nucleotide sequences in the sample also encode this CDR3.

General observations from the study: The generation probabilities recorded for non-shared clonotypes fell below those of clonotypes shared by all four donors.

The input for sorted-subset replicate PCRs was around 0.2 ug DNA, about 30,000 T cell genomes. Measured with immunoSEQ multiplex PCR; TCRdb has only the in-frame clones, and not every one. The sample shows some 2.4 million clones, 80% to 95% of them seen only once. The source of this sequence is a man aged 18 to 30 in good health. Some clones in this sample may be carry-over from other donors' samples. The source material was naive CD4+ T cells from PBMCs. The sample's subset: CD45RA+ positively selected. The chain uses TRBV28 and TRBJ2-1; TRBD2 is a possible D gene (5 bases). Written as DNA, the CDR3 is TGTGCCAGCAGTCCACCGGGGAGCTCCTACAATGAGCAGTTCTTC. Its protein is CASSPPGSSYNEQFF.